The 15 T cell receptor beta chains reported below all come from one sample, sequenced in a study of persistence of HIV-infected CD4 T cells. Lysates of CMV-infected fibroblasts at 10 ug/mL stimulated these cells. Sorted nonresponding memory CD4+ T cells were CD40L-negative, CD69-negative, CD45RO-high. Sequencing used immunoSEQ version 4 in survey mode. Clones were sequenced by immunoSEQ multiplex PCR, and TCRdb holds only the in-frame ones, with some missing. The table lists 25,000 to 35,000 clones, more than 75% of them singletons. These receptors' targets are unknown. Specimen: CD4+ T cells sorted from PBMCs after roughly 18-hour stimulation, collected from a patient who received antiretroviral therapy. Receptors were obtained from an adult man with HIV who was CMV-seropositive.

The V gene is TRBV28, the J gene TRBJ2-5, with no clear D. V lost 6 bases to trimming and J lost 2 bases, with 4 bases between them. CDR1 and CDR2 (germline): MDHEN, SYDVKM. CDR3 length equals 11 residues. DNA for the CDR3: TGTGCCAGCAGACGGCAAGAGACCCAGTACTTC. Translated: CASRRQETQYF.

This chain uses TRBV30 with TRBJ1-1, with D maybe TRBD1 (5 bases). Trimming took 3 bases from V and 1 from J, leaving 12 bases between them. This CDR3 contains 14 residues. CDR1 and CDR2 from the germline V gene are GTSNPN and SVGIG (reference sequence). The CDR3 is CAWRGTSTNTEAFF. DNA of the CDR3: TGTGCCTGGAGGGGGACCTCCACGAACACTGAAGCTTTCTTT.

This chain uses TRBV7-2 with TRBJ2-7; D is unclear. From germline, CDR1 is SGHTA and CDR2 FQGNSA. The CDR3 consists of 14 residues. V gave up 1 base and J gave up 1 base, with 8 bases separating them. The DNA of the CDR3 is TGTGCCAGCAGCTTAGTTAGCAGGTCCTACGAGCAGTACTTC. Amino acid sequence: CASSLVSRSYEQYF. The whole variable domain, filled in from reference TRBV7-2 and TRBJ2-7, reads GAGVSQSPSNKVTEKGKDVELRCDPISGHTALYWYRQSLGQGLEFLIYFQGNSAPDKSGLPSDRFSAERTGGSVSTLTIQRTQQEDSAVYLCASSLVSRSYEQYFGPGTRLTVT.

The chain uses TRBV27 and TRBJ2-1; 7 bases match TRBD1. V shed 6 bases and J 6 bases; nucleotides not matched to a gene: 11. This CDR3 comprises 15 residues. Germline V gives CDR1 MNHEY, CDR2 SMNVEV (reference sequence). CDR3 region: CASRTYRGPSNEQFF. CDR3 coding DNA: TGTGCCAGCAGGACGTACAGGGGACCGTCCAATGAGCAGTTCTTC.

The genes are TRBV7-3 and TRBJ1-4; 9 bases align to TRBD1. Trimming removed 5 bases from V and 5 bases from J; junction bases left unmatched: 6. The germline CDR1 and CDR2 sequences are SGHTA and FQGTGA. The CDR3 is 15 residues long. CDR3 sequence (DNA): TGTGCCAGCAGCGGCAGGGACAGGGAGAATGAAAAACTGTTTTTT. Its protein is CASSGRDRENEKLFF.

The CDR3 region has the DNA TGTGCCAGCAGCTTTGTTACAGGGAACAACGAGCAGTACTTC. Protein: CASSFVTGNNEQYF. V usage is TRBV5-5 and J usage is TRBJ2-7; a weak D match, TRBD1 (6 bases). This CDR3 spans 14 amino acids. V was pared by 2 bases and J by 5 bases, with 14 bases between. The germline CDR1 and CDR2 sequences are SGHKS and YYEKEE (reference sequence).

The DNA for the CDR3 is TGTGCCAGTCAAACTAGCGGGGGCCGAGATACGCAGTATTTT. It is translated as CASQTSGGRDTQYF. V is TRBV19 and J is TRBJ2-3, with TRBD2 matching over 11 bases. V dropped 8 bases and J dropped 5; count of bases not matched to a gene: 6. CDR3 size: 14 residues. Germline CDR1 reads LNHDA; CDR2 reads SQIVND (reference sequence).

V and J are TRBV9 and TRBJ1-1; D is possibly TRBD1 (5 bases). V lost 6 bases and J lost 3, with 12 bases in between. There are 13 residues in the CDR3. The germline V gene encodes CDR1 SGDLS and CDR2 YYNGEE. The CDR3 DNA reads TGTGCCAGCACCGTGGGGGAATACACTGAAGCTTTCTTT. Its protein product is CASTVGEYTEAFF.

This chain connects TRBV9 to TRBJ2-2; D possibly corresponds to TRBD1 (6 bases). The ends were cut back, 3 bases at V and 4 bases at J, with 13 bases in the middle. From germline, CDR1 is SGDLS and CDR2 YYNGEE. The CDR3 covers 15 residues. The CDR3 spells CASSGAAGVTGELFF. CDR3 DNA sequence: TGTGCCAGCAGCGGGGCCGCAGGGGTCACCGGGGAGCTGTTTTTT.

This clone appeared a few times. This chain links TRBV6-1 with TRBJ2-1; tentative D call: TRBD2 (5 bases). V was clipped by 2 bases and J by 10 bases, with 18 bases between them. Germline loops: CDR1 MNHNS, CDR2 SASEGT. This CDR3 has 15 amino acids. This CDR3 reads CASSERAETIGEQFF. The DNA of the CDR3 is TGTGCCAGCAGTGAACGAGCGGAGACGATCGGGGAGCAGTTCTTC.

V usage is TRBV19 and J usage is TRBJ1-1; D gene unclear. The CDR3 is 15 residues long. V was pared by 7 bases and J by 0 bases, with 15 bases between. In germline, CDR1 is LNHDA, CDR2 SQIVND (reference sequence). CDR3 region: CASTHGYSVNTEAFF. The CDR3 coding sequence is TGTGCCAGTACTCATGGGTACAGTGTGAACACTGAAGCTTTCTTT.

In this sample, this clone turned up a few times. The chain couples TRBV7-9 to TRBJ2-7; TRBD2 agrees at 13 bases. Germline V lookup: CDR1 SEHNR, CDR2 FQNEAQ (reference sequence). The J segment lost 4 bases and the V segment lost 4 bases, leaving 4 bases of the junction unmatched. The CDR3 length is 15 residues. The CDR3 here is CASSSRLAGGYEQYF. DNA for the CDR3: TGTGCCAGCAGCTCGAGACTAGCGGGGGGTTACGAGCAGTACTTC.

The chain employs TRBV18 and TRBJ1-1; a weak D match, TRBD1 (5 bases). The CDR3 extends over 13 amino acids. Per the germline V gene, CDR1 is KGHSH and CDR2 is LQKENI. The V end lost 4 bases, the J end lost 7 bases, and 13 bases lay between the germline ends. In nucleotides, the CDR3 is TGTGCCAGCTCACAACTCGACAGAAGTGAAGCTTTCTTT. Amino acid sequence: CASSQLDRSEAFF. Looking up the rest from reference TRBV18 and TRBJ1-1 gives the full variable domain: NAGVMQNPRHLVRRRGQEARLRCSPMKGHSHVYWYRQLPEEGLKFMVYLQKENIIDESGMPKERFSAEFPKEGPSILRIQQVVRGDSAAYFCASSQLDRSEAFFGQGTRLTVV.

The genes are TRBV5-1 and TRBJ1-1, with 7 positions matching TRBD1. The CDR3 contains 14 residues. Germline V lookup: CDR1 SGHRS, CDR2 YFSETQ. The ends lost 2 bases at V and 10 bases at J; junction bases unmatched: 11. This chain's CDR3 is CASSFDRDKARAFF. The CDR3 DNA reads TGCGCCAGCAGCTTCGACAGGGACAAAGCTCGAGCTTTCTTT.

The V gene is TRBV19, the J gene TRBJ1-6, with D possibly being TRBD1 (6 bases). Germline V gene lookup returns CDR1 LNHDA and CDR2 SQIVND (reference sequence). V was cut by 5 bases and J by 7 bases, with 9 bases left in between. The CDR3 consists of 13 residues. The CDR3 reads CASSSRGNSPLHF. The CDR3 DNA reads as TGTGCCAGTAGTTCCAGGGGAAATTCACCCCTCCACTTT.